A selection of T cell receptor beta chains follows, all from one sample in a study of T-cell reconstitution after alpha-beta-depleted transplantation in children. TCRdb independently ran MiXCR on the PCR reads; one entry per CDR3 protein. The sample contains about 340,000 distinct CDR3 sequences, approximately 10% of which appear only once. This specimen was PBMCs from the stem cell graft donor, taken from the stem cell graft. These receptors came from a human donor who donated a stem cell graft to a child with acute lymphoblastic leukemia. The CDR3 runs from the conserved cysteine through the conserved F or W. The D gene is left open where the match is weak. Where a row states a size, it is once, few, many or the class of an expanded clone; other rows omit it.

j_gene: TRBJ2-7
v_gene: TRBV6-2/TRBV6-3
d_gene: TRBD1
abundance: few
CDR3aa: CASSRKGPGQSSYEQYF
CDR3nt: TGTGCCAGCAGTCGCAAGGGTCCGGGACAGAGCTCCTACGAGCAGTACTTC

j_gene: TRBJ2-3
v_gene: TRBV20-1
d_gene: .
abundance: .
CDR3aa: CSARTEPPGLPTDTQYF
CDR3nt: TGCAGTGCTAGAACCGAACCACCGGGACTGCCCACAGATACGCAGTATTTT

j_gene: TRBJ2-3
v_gene: TRBV12-3/TRBV12-4
d_gene: .
abundance: many
CDR3aa: CASSDRMDDTQYF
CDR3nt: TGTGCCAGCAGTGATAGGATGGACGATACGCAGTATTTT

j_gene: TRBJ1-2
v_gene: TRBV7-3
d_gene: TRBD1
abundance: few
CDR3aa: CASSLRGGGDYGYTF
CDR3nt: TGTGCCAGCAGCTTAAGGGGAGGGGGCGACTATGGCTACACCTTC

j_gene: TRBJ1-6
v_gene: TRBV6-1
d_gene: TRBD1
abundance: few
CDR3aa: CASTSGQGWYYNSPLHF
CDR3nt: TGTGCCAGCACCTCAGGACAGGGATGGTACTATAATTCACCCCTCCACTTT

j_gene: TRBJ2-1
v_gene: TRBV28
d_gene: TRBD2
abundance: many
CDR3aa: CASRLGLASGEQFF
CDR3nt: TGTGCCAGCAGACTGGGACTAGCCTCTGGTGAGCAGTTCTTC

j_gene: TRBJ1-2
v_gene: TRBV7-8
d_gene: .
abundance: .
CDR3aa: CASSRTESNYGYTF
CDR3nt: TGTGCCAGCAGCCGGACAGAATCTAACTATGGCTACACCTTC

j_gene: TRBJ1-2
v_gene: TRBV11-1
d_gene: TRBD1
abundance: few
CDR3aa: CASSDTGQGFGNFGGYTF
CDR3nt: TGTGCCAGCAGTGACACGGGACAGGGTTTCGGGAACTTCGGGGGCTACACCTTC

j_gene: TRBJ2-7
v_gene: TRBV27
d_gene: TRBD1
abundance: .
CDR3aa: CATKPGQGTYEQYF
CDR3nt: TGTGCCACTAAACCGGGACAGGGAACCTACGAGCAGTACTTC

j_gene: TRBJ2-7
v_gene: TRBV10-2
d_gene: .
abundance: once
CDR3aa: CASRRTVNYEQYF
CDR3nt: TGCGCCAGCAGAAGGACAGTAAACTACGAGCAGTACTTC

j_gene: TRBJ2-7
v_gene: TRBV10-3
d_gene: TRBD2
abundance: .
CDR3aa: CAIRPAGGYEQYF
CDR3nt: TGTGCCATCAGGCCAGCGGGAGGCTACGAGCAGTACTTC

j_gene: TRBJ2-7
v_gene: TRBV12-3/TRBV12-4
d_gene: TRBD2
abundance: few
CDR3aa: CASSLTSGSIYEQYF
CDR3nt: TGTGCCAGCAGTTTGACTAGCGGGAGTATTTACGAGCAGTACTTC

j_gene: TRBJ2-3
v_gene: TRBV15
d_gene: .
abundance: few
CDR3aa: CATSRDGRDTQYF
CDR3nt: TGTGCCACCAGCAGAGATGGCAGGGATACGCAGTATTTT

j_gene: TRBJ2-7
v_gene: TRBV6-2/TRBV6-3
d_gene: TRBD2
abundance: few
CDR3aa: CASSYSMVASGSRYFYEQYF
CDR3nt: TGTGCCAGCAGTTACTCGATGGTGGCTAGCGGGAGTCGGTACTTCTACGAGCAGTACTTC

j_gene: TRBJ2-2
v_gene: TRBV2
d_gene: .
abundance: few
CDR3aa: CASSLDTSTGELFF
CDR3nt: TGTGCCAGCAGCCTGGACACCTCCACCGGGGAGCTGTTTTTT

j_gene: TRBJ2-1
v_gene: TRBV29-1
d_gene: .
abundance: few
CDR3aa: CSVGGRNPLWNEQFF
CDR3nt: TGCAGCGTTGGGGGGCGGAACCCCCTGTGGAATGAGCAGTTCTTC

j_gene: TRBJ2-5
v_gene: TRBV5-1
d_gene: TRBD1
abundance: many
CDR3aa: CASSSTPGQGAGGTQYF
CDR3nt: TGCGCCAGCAGTTCGACCCCGGGACAGGGGGCTGGAGGGACCCAGTACTTC

j_gene: TRBJ2-2
v_gene: TRBV7-9
d_gene: TRBD1
abundance: few
CDR3aa: CASSTPTGWNTGELFF
CDR3nt: TGTGCCAGCAGCACTCCGACAGGGTGGAACACCGGGGAGCTGTTTTTT

j_gene: TRBJ2-5
v_gene: TRBV6-2/TRBV6-3
d_gene: .
abundance: few
CDR3aa: CASSSGSEETQYF
CDR3nt: TGTGCCAGCAGTTCCGGCAGCGAAGAGACCCAGTACTTC

j_gene: TRBJ2-7
v_gene: TRBV4-1
d_gene: .
abundance: few
CDR3aa: CASTPAGASYEQYF
CDR3nt: TGCGCCAGCACCCCGGCGGGCGCCTCCTACGAGCAGTACTTC